Listed here are 14 T cell receptor beta chains from one sample, sequenced in a study of cytomegalovirus exposure and HLA in healthy donors. The method was immunoSEQ multiplex PCR; TCRdb's version includes in-frame clones alone and lacks a portion of them. Of some 130,000 clones listed, roughly 81% are singletons. Sequencing input: PBMCs. The receptors were gathered from a woman in her twenties or thirties in good health and CMV-seronegative.

The rearrangement links TRBV2 to TRBJ1-4, with D perhaps matching TRBD1 (6 bases). CDR3 size: 14 residues. CDR1 and CDR2 (germline): SNHLY, FYNNEI. The V gene lost 7 bases and the J gene lost 8 bases, with 17 bases spanning the gap. This CDR3 reads CASIYDRWNEKLFF. CDR3 nucleotide sequence: TGTGCCAGCATCTACGACAGGTGGAACGAAAAACTGTTTTTT.

The chain couples TRBV19 to TRBJ1-2; 8 bases map to TRBD1. The CDR3 consists of 12 residues. The germline V gene has CDR1 LNHDA and CDR2 SQIVND (reference sequence). V lost 11 bases, J lost 5 bases, and 7 bases stayed unmatched. The CDR3 DNA follows: TGTGCCTCTCAGGACAGGGTATATGGCTACACCTTC. Amino acid sequence: CASQDRVYGYTF.

The chain carries TRBV28 and TRBJ1-2, with a tentative D call TRBD1 (5 bases). V was trimmed by 2 bases and J by 4 bases, leaving 8 bases between them. This CDR3 contains 13 residues. CDR1 MDHEN and CDR2 SYDVKM come from the germline V gene. The CDR3 DNA sequence: TGTGCCAGCAGTTTAGTCGGGGGCTATGGCTACACCTTC. Amino acids: CASSLVGGYGYTF.

The rearrangement uses TRBV5-8 and TRBJ1-4; 8 bases match TRBD1. CDR1 and CDR2 (germline): SGHTS, YDEGEE. V trimming: 0 bases; J trimming: 7 bases; junction bases outside the gene matches: 8. The CDR3 covers 16 residues. Written as DNA, the CDR3 is TGTGCCAGCAGCTTGGGGACAGGGAATTTTGGTGAAAAACTGTTTTTT. It is translated as CASSLGTGNFGEKLFF.

This rearrangement joins TRBV4-2 to TRBJ2-2; TRBD2 matches 12 bases. From germline, CDR1 is LGHNA and CDR2 YNFKEQ. Unmatched junction bases numbered 13, after V lost 2 bases and J lost 6 bases. CDR3 length: 19 amino acids. CDR3 DNA: TGTGCCAGCAGCCAACAAACTAGCGGGGGGCCGGGGGATGCCGGGGAGCTGTTTTTT. Protein sequence: CASSQQTSGGPGDAGELFF.

The V and J genes are TRBV4-2 and TRBJ2-7, with D possibly being TRBD1 (6 bases). Trimming left V 2 bases short and J 3 bases short, with 11 bases between. This CDR3 contains 14 residues. Per germline, CDR1 LGHNA and CDR2 YNFKEQ. The CDR3 loop is CASSQRQDNYEQYF. Written as DNA, the CDR3 is TGTGCCAGCAGCCAACGACAGGATAACTACGAGCAGTACTTC.

The gene calls are TRBV28 and TRBJ2-3; D possibly corresponds to TRBD2 (5 bases). Germline CDR1 MDHEN, CDR2 SYDVKM. This CDR3 has 15 amino acids. The ends were cut back, 2 bases at V and 0 bases at J, with 9 bases in the middle. DNA for the CDR3: TGTGCCAGCAGTTTACCGGGGATTAGCACAGATACGCAGTATTTT. Protein: CASSLPGISTDTQYF. Together with reference TRBV28 and TRBJ2-3, the CDR3 gives the full variable domain: DVKVTQSSRYLVKRTGEKVFLECVQDMDHENMFWYRQDPGLGLRLIYFSYDVKMKEKGDIPEGYSVSREKKERFSLILESASTNQTSMYLCASSLPGISTDTQYFGPGTRLTVL.

The chain joins TRBV4-2 to TRBJ2-1; 10 nucleotides line up with TRBD2. Germline lookup yields CDR1 LGHNA and CDR2 YNFKEQ. J lost 3 bases, V lost 0 bases, and 5 bases had no gene match. The CDR3 length is 17 residues. The CDR3 DNA follows: TGTGCCAGCAGCCAAGATGGAGCGGGGGGGCTCTACAATGAGCAGTTCTTC. This codes for CASSQDGAGGLYNEQFF.

This chain joins TRBV5-1 and TRBJ2-5, with 8 bases lining up with TRBD2. After removal of 3 bases from V and 1 base from J, the junction contained 11 bases not matched to a gene. The CDR3 runs to 17 residues. Germline V gene sequence: CDR1 SGHRS, CDR2 YFSETQ. CDR3 protein: CASSSGGAGVTQETQYF. For the CDR3, the DNA is TGCGCCAGCAGCTCGGGGGGGGCAGGGGTCACCCAAGAGACCCAGTACTTC.

The chain employs TRBV2 and TRBJ1-2; 7 bases fit TRBD1. CDR3 length: 15 amino acids. From germline, CDR1 is SNHLY and CDR2 FYNNEI. J gave up 1 base and V 4 bases, and 6 bases lay outside the gene matches. CDR3 sequence (DNA): TGTGCCAGCAGTGCCGAACAGGGGCTTAACTATGGCTACACCTTC. Amino acids: CASSAEQGLNYGYTF.

This clone showed up just once. The chain carries TRBV2 and TRBJ1-1, with TRBD1 matching over 9 bases. The trim removed 4 bases at V and 1 base at J, leaving 7 bases unmatched. The CDR3 runs to 16 residues. Germline values: CDR1 SNHLY, CDR2 FYNNEI. The CDR3 nucleotides are TGTGCCAGCAGTGCCTCTGGACAGGGGTCGAACACTGAAGCTTTCTTT. Its translation: CASSASGQGSNTEAFF.

This chain uses TRBV11-3 with TRBJ2-5; D gene unclear. This CDR3 is built from 14 residues. Germline CDR1 reads SGHNT; CDR2 reads YENEEA. V lost 2 bases to trimming and J lost 3 bases, with 10 bases between them. CDR3 sequence: CASSLRDKEETQYF. In DNA form, the CDR3 reads TGTGCCAGCAGCTTACGAGACAAAGAAGAGACCCAGTACTTC.

The chain links TRBV6-5 to TRBJ2-7; 7 nucleotides agree with TRBD1. V lost 1 base and J lost 2; bases outside the gene matches: 2. CDR1 and CDR2 from the germline V gene are MNHEY and SVGAGI. This CDR3 contains 14 residues. CDR3 sequence (DNA): TGTGCCAGCAGTTACTTAGGACAGGCCTACGAGCAGTACTTC. Its translation is CASSYLGQAYEQYF.

V usage is TRBV28 and J usage is TRBJ1-5; D possibly corresponds to TRBD1 (6 bases). Trimming took 7 bases from V and 1 from J, leaving 14 bases between them. The CDR3 extends over 15 amino acids. Germline loops: CDR1 MDHEN, CDR2 SYDVKM. The CDR3 DNA is TGTGCCAGCAAATCTAGGGACACAAGCAATCAGCCCCAGCATTTT. This gives the protein CASKSRDTSNQPQHF.